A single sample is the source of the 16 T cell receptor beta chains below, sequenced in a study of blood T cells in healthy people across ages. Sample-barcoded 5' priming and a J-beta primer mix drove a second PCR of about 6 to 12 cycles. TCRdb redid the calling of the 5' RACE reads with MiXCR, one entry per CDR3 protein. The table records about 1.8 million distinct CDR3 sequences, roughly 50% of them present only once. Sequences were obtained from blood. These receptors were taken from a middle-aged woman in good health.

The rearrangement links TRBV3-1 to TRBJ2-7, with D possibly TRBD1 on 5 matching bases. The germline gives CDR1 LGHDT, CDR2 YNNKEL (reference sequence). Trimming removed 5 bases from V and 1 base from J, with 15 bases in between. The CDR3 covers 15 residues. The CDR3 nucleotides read TGTGCCAGCAGCTCCCGTGGGCAGGGTTCCTACGAGCAGTACTTC. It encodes CASSSRGQGSYEQYF.

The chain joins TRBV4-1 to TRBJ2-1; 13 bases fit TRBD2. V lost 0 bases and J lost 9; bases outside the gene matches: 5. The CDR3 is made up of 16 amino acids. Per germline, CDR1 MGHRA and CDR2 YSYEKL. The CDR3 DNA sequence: TGCGCCAGCAGCCAAGATAGACTAGCGGGGGGAGGTGAGCAGTTCTTC. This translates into CASSQDRLAGGGEQFF.

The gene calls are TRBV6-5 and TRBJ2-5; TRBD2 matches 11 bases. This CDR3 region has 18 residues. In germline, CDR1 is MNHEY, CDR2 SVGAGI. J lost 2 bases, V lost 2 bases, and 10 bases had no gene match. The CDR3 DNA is TGTGCCAGCAGTTACGAGTACCGCCTAGCGGGGGGTCAAGAGACCCAGTACTTC. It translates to CASSYEYRLAGGQETQYF.

The CDR3 nucleotides read TGTGCCAGCAGTGAGGGTCGGTACAATGAGCAGTACTTC. Its protein product is CASSEGRYNEQYF. The V gene is TRBV12-3 or TRBV12-4, the J gene TRBJ2-5; tentative D call: TRBD2 (5 bases). Between the trimmed V and J ends, which lost 5 bases and 11 bases, there was a span of 18 bases. This CDR3 has 13 residues.

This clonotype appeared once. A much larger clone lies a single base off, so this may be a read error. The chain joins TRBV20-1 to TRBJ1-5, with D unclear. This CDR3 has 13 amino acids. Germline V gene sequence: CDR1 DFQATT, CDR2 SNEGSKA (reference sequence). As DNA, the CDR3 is TGCAGTGCCGCCGTAGGATTGGATCAGCCCCGGCATTTT. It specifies CSAAVGLDQPRHF.

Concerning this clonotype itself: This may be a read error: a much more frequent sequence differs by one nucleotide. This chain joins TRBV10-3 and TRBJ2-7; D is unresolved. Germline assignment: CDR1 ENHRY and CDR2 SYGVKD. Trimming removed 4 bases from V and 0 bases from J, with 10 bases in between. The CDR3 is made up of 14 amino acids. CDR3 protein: CAISAGLSSYEQYF. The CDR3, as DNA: TGTGCCATCAGTGCGGGCCTGAGCTCCTACGAGCAGTACTTC.

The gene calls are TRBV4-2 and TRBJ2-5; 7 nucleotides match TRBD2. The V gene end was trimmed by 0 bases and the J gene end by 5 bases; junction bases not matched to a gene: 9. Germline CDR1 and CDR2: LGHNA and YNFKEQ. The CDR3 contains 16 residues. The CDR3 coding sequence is TGTGCCAGCAGCCAAGATGGTACAGCGGGGTCTGAGACCCAGTACTTC. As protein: CASSQDGTAGSETQYF.

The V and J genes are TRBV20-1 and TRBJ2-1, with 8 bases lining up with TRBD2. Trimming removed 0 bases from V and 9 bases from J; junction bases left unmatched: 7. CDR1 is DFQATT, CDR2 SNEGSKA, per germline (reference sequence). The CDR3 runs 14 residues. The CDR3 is CSARESGGLGEQFF. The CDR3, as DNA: TGCAGTGCTAGAGAATCGGGGGGGCTGGGTGAGCAGTTCTTC.

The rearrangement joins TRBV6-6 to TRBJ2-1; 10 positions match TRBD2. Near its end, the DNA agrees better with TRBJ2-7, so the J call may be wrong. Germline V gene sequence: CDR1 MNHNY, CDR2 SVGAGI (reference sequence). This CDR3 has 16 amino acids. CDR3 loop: CASSYSLAGAYNEQYF. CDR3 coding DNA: TGTGCCAGCAGTTACTCCCTAGCGGGGGCCTACAATGAGCAGTACTTC.

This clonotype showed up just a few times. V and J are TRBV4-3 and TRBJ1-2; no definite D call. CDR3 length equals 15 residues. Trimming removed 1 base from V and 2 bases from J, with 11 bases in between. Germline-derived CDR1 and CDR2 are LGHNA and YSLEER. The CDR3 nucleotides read TGCGCCAGCAGCCAAGCGTCTGGGATGAACTATGGCTACACCTTC. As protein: CASSQASGMNYGYTF.

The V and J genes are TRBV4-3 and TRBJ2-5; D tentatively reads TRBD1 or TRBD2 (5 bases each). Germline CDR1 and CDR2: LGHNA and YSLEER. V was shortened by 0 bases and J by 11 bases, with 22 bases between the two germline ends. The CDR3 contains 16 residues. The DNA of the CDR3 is TGCGCCAGCAGCCAAGATTTTCGAGGGGTCTACAATGGGCAGTACTTC. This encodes CASSQDFRGVYNGQYF.

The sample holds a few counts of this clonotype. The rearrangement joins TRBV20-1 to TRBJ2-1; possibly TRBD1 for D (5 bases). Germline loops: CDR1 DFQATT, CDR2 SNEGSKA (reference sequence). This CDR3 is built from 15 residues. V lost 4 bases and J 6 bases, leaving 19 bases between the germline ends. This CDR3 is CSAKPGGAGPNEQFF. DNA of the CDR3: TGCAGTGCTAAACCGGGTGGGGCAGGTCCCAATGAGCAGTTCTTC.

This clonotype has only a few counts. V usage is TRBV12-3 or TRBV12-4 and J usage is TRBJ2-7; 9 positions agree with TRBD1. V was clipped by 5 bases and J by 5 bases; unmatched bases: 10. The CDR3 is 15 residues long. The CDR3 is CASSTRRDRVHEQYF. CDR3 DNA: TGTGCCAGCAGTACAAGACGGGACAGGGTCCACGAGCAGTACTTC.

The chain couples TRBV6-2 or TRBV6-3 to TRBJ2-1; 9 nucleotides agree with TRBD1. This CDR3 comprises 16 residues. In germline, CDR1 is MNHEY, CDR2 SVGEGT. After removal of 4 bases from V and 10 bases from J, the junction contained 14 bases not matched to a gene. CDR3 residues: CASSSGVGTGRGEQFF. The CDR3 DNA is TGTGCCAGCAGTTCAGGGGTTGGGACAGGGAGAGGGGAGCAGTTCTTC.

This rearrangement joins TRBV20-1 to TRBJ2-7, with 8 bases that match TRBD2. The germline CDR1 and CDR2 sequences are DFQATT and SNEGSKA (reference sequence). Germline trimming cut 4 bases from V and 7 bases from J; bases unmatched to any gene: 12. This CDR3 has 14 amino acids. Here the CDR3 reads CSAIRSGALREQYF. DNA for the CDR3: TGCAGTGCTATACGTAGCGGGGCCCTAAGAGAGCAGTACTTC.

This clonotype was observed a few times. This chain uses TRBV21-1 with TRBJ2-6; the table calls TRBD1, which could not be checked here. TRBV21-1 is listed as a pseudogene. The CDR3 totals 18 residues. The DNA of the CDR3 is TGTGCCAGCAGCATCCGGGACAGGGAGATCTCTGGGGCCAACGTCCTGACTTTC. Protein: CASSIRDREISGANVLTF.